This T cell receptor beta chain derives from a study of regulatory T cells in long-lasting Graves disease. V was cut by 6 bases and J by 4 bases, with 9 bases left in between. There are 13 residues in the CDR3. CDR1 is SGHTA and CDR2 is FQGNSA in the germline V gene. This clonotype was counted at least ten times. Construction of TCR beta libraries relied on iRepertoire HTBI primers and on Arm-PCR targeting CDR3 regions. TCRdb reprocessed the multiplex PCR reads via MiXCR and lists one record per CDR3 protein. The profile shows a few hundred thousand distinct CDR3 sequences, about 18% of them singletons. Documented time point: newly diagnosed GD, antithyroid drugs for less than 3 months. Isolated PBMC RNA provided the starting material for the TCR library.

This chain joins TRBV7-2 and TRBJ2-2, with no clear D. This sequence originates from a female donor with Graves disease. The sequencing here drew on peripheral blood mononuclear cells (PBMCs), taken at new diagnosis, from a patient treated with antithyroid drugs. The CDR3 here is CASRKGSTGELFF. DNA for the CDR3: TGTGCCAGCAGAAAAGGTAGCACCGGGGAGCTGTTTTTT.